This T cell receptor (beta chain) appears in the sequencing data of a study of T cells in Graves' hyperthyroidism and ophthalmopathy (dated by TCRdb to the late 2010s). Context from the whole study: Peripheral blood samples were taken at initial diagnosis, before any treatment was given. To identify distinguishing TCR V-J signatures, a discovery cohort of about 100 patients was used, comprising 43 with Graves' ophthalmopathy and around 57 with stable Graves' hyperthyroidism. Whether ophthalmopathy could be predicted prospectively was tested in an independent validation cohort made up of 18 to 20 hyperthyroidism patients plus 17 patients who later progressed to ophthalmopathy. The roughly 100 discovery patients were randomly divided into training and test sets at a 7:3 ratio. The study also compared thyroid tissue and blood T-cell repertoires from about six Graves' hyperthyroidism patients. After blood sampling, hyperthyroidism patients were treated with methimazole at a starting dose of 30 mg daily, and ophthalmopathy patients were treated with high-dose intravenous methylprednisolone. The paper describes TCR Vbeta CDR3 sequencing of around 130 peripheral blood samples, made up of approximately 40 ophthalmopathy patients, roughly 80 hyperthyroidism patients and 17 progressor patients. Points the paper makes about the study in general: A 13 V-J signature model separated ophthalmopathy from stable hyperthyroidism, with around 90% sensitivity and around 84% specificity in cross-validation and 80%/75% in testing. No statistical method was used to fix the sample size in advance, and group allocation was not hidden from the investigators. During validation, the model predicted progression to ophthalmopathy a median of approximately six months ahead of onset, with roughly 65% sensitivity and 72% to 80% specificity. Most expanded thyroid clonotypes (frequency above 0.001) were also found in blood, which suggests that blood repertoires may mirror thyroid immune responses.

In the case of this clonotype: What antigen it recognizes has not been identified. No much larger clone is present one base from it, and per-base qualities are unavailable.

Stable Graves' hyperthyroidism was defined as no progression to ophthalmopathy during 18 months of follow-up. Hyperthyroidism patients were aged 18 to 65 years and newly diagnosed, with disease duration of less than 2 months. Any patient with an uncontrolled infection, another autoimmune disease, pregnancy or lactation was excluded. Diagnoses relied on clinical symptoms, serum thyroxine and TRAb, thyroid ultrasound and orbital computed tomography. PBMCs were isolated from more than 9 ml of fresh peripheral blood by Ficoll-Paque density gradient centrifugation. Total RNA was extracted using Trizol reagent, and RNA quality was assessed on an Agilent 2100 Bioanalyzer. CDR1 and CDR2 are drawn from the germline V gene: MGHRA, YSYEKL. The cysteine opens and the phenylalanine closes a CDR3 of 17 amino acids. This entry keeps only the CDR3 DNA: 51 bases, framed from base 1. The V end loses 1 base and the J end loses 0 bases, and a stretch of 12 bases separates them.

TCR beta CDR3 regions were amplified from RNA transcripts. The TCR CDR3 was subjected to a first round of RT-PCR using the HTBI primer set and the Qiagen OneStep RT-PCR kit. Libraries were constructed in a second round of multiplex PCR, after which size selection and purification were carried out. The libraries were sequenced on an Illumina HiSeq2000 using paired-end 100 bp reads. In the source study's methods: Raw data were processed with SOAPnuke, discarding reads with adapters, uncalled bases, mean Phred below 15, or no exact constant-primer or identifier match. COPE v1.2.5 was used to merge high-quality paired reads, and clonotypes were defined as unique nucleotide sequences. Clonotypes were aligned to IMGT TRBV, TRBD and TRBJ reference segments using MiTCR v1.1. Only V-J combinations with frequency above 0.0001, covering 99% to 99.2% of repertoires, were analysed. A TCS score was defined as the ratio of F50 (clonal expansion) to E x V (chaos), with BLOSUM62-based TCRdist applied between CDR3 peptides within each V-J. Welch's t-statistics and random forest reduced some 510 V-J features to 10 to 15, which were used in a naive Bayes classifier (R e1071). Thyroid-blood repertoire similarity was quantified with the Morisita-Horn index. TCRdb reworked the public reads: Q25 trimming with fastp, MiXCR clone assembly, productive beta chains retained. Entries that share a CDR3 protein sequence are merged under the most common genes and DNA. The V and J calls reflect TCRdb's pipeline rather than the authors' work. The sample contains nearly 750,000 distinct CDR3 sequences, 35% of them found a single time. Less than 35% of the sample is in the top ten clones.

The sequence joins TRBV4-1 to TRBJ2-2; the D gene is possibly TRBD1, with 5 bases matching. This clonotype was sampled from a middle-aged woman with Graves' hyperthyroidism. The sequenced sample consisted of blood. The CDR3 sequence is CASSQADIYANTGELFF. The sequenced DNA is TGCGCCAGCAGCCAAGCGGACATTTACGCGAACACCGGGGAGCTGTTTTTT.